Presented here are 13 T cell receptor beta chains from one specimen sequenced in a study of blood T cell repertoires in COVID-19. The table came from immunoSEQ multiplex PCR; TCRdb's copy has only in-frame clones and leaves some out. The table records a few hundred thousand clones, 85% of them present only once. Sequenced input: peripheral blood. These receptors were taken from a young woman with acute or convalescent COVID-19.

This clone appeared a few times. This sequence joins TRBV19 and TRBJ2-3, with 7 bases lining up with TRBD2. After removal of 5 bases from V and 2 bases from J, the junction contained 4 bases not matched to a gene. The germline V gene encodes CDR1 LNHDA and CDR2 SQIVND (reference sequence). This CDR3 is 14 amino acids long. The CDR3 is CASSDSGYTDTQYF. The CDR3 bases are TGTGCCAGTAGTGATAGCGGGTACACAGATACGCAGTATTTT.

This chain connects TRBV7-8 to TRBJ2-3; 7 bases align to TRBD2. V shed 2 bases and J 4 bases; nucleotides not matched to a gene: 9. Germline-derived CDR1 and CDR2 are SGHVS and FQNEAQ. CDR3 length: 16 amino acids. CDR3 sequence (DNA): TGTGCCAGCAGCTTAATACGGGAGGTATTGGCAGATACGCAGTATTTT. Translated, it gives CASSLIREVLADTQYF.

The chain has TRBV7-3 and TRBJ1-1; D ambiguous. CDR3 length: 13 residues. The germline V gene encodes CDR1 SGHTA and CDR2 FQGTGA. V lost 8 bases to trimming and J lost 0 bases, with 10 bases between them. The CDR3 spells CASQRTLNTEAFF. The DNA of the CDR3 is TGTGCCAGCCAAAGAACTCTGAACACTGAAGCTTTCTTT.

This clone was recorded only once. The chain employs TRBV12-3 or TRBV12-4 and TRBJ2-5; D not certain. The V end was cut by 3 bases, the J end by 4 bases, with 9 bases between. This CDR3 region has 13 residues. CDR3: CASSFERRETQYF. CDR3 DNA: TGTGCCAGCAGTTTCGAAAGGAGAGAGACCCAGTACTTC.

The V gene is TRBV5-1, the J gene TRBJ1-1; D gene ambiguous. Germline CDR1 and CDR2: SGHRS and YFSETQ. Trimming shortened V by 2 bases and J by 4 bases, and 15 bases separated the two germline ends. The CDR3 totals 15 residues. CDR3 nucleotides: TGCGCCAGCAGCTTAGCCCTGTCTCGGGGCACTGAAGCTTTCTTT. Translating gives CASSLALSRGTEAFF.

The chain employs TRBV28 and TRBJ2-7; 11 bases align to TRBD2. The trim removed 3 bases at V and 3 bases at J, leaving 7 bases unmatched. Looked up from germline, CDR1 is MDHEN and CDR2 is SYDVKM. CDR3 length equals 16 residues. DNA for the CDR3: TGTGCCAGCAGTTTCGGAGATGGGACTAGCGGCTACGAGCAGTACTTC. This sequence encodes CASSFGDGTSGYEQYF.

This chain joins TRBV28 and TRBJ2-7, with D perhaps matching TRBD2 (6 bases). V lost 3 bases, J lost 7 bases, and 22 bases lay in between. The CDR3 extends over 16 amino acids. Germline V gene data show CDR1 as MDHEN and CDR2 as SYDVKM. This CDR3 reads CASSLPQGGVGSEQYF. DNA of the CDR3: TGTGCCAGCAGTTTGCCTCAAGGCGGGGTGGGGAGTGAGCAGTACTTC. The full variable domain, completed using reference TRBV28 and TRBJ2-7, is DVKVTQSSRYLVKRTGEKVFLECVQDMDHENMFWYRQDPGLGLRLIYFSYDVKMKEKGDIPEGYSVSREKKERFSLILESASTNQTSMYLCASSLPQGGVGSEQYFGPGTRLTVT.

This rearrangement joins TRBV10-1 to TRBJ1-4, with D perhaps TRBD1 (6 bases). V was trimmed by 2 bases and J by 8 bases, leaving 15 bases between them. Germline CDR1 and CDR2: WNHNN and SYGVQD (reference sequence). The CDR3 loop spans 15 amino acids. CDR3 bases: TGCGCCAGCAGTGAGGAGCGGGGGGCCGGGGAAAAACTGTTTTTT. Protein: CASSEERGAGEKLFF.

The chain joins TRBV11-2 to TRBJ2-5, with 8 bases identical to TRBD2. The CDR3 loop spans 14 amino acids. Germline CDR1 reads SGHAT; CDR2 reads FQNNGV. V was pared by 5 bases and J by 1 base, with 3 bases of the junction left unmatched. CDR3 residues: CASSTRGGQETQYF. The CDR3 DNA sequence: TGTGCCAGCAGCACCCGGGGGGGCCAAGAGACCCAGTACTTC.

The V gene is TRBV5-5, the J gene TRBJ1-2; 8 bases are a match to TRBD1. The J segment lost 3 bases and the V segment lost 0 bases, leaving 16 bases of the junction unmatched. Germline CDR1 and CDR2: SGHKS and YYEKEE (reference sequence). This CDR3 region has 19 residues. CDR3: CASSLADFLRDRMYYGYTF. Written as DNA, the CDR3 is TGTGCCAGCAGCTTGGCCGATTTTCTCCGGGACAGGATGTACTATGGCTACACCTTC. Drawing the rest from reference TRBV5-5 and TRBJ1-2, the complete variable domain is DAGVTQSPTHLIKTRGQQVTLRCSPISGHKSVSWYQQVLGQGPQFIFQYYEKEERGRGNFPDRFSARQFPNYSSELNVNALLLGDSALYLCASSLADFLRDRMYYGYTFGSGTRLTVV.

The V and J genes are TRBV15 and TRBJ2-4; 7 bases fit TRBD2. This CDR3 spans 13 amino acids. V lost 2 bases, J lost 13 bases, and 8 bases stayed unmatched. CDR1 and CDR2 (germline): LNHNV, YYDKDF (reference sequence). The CDR3 here is CATSRLRLAGQYF. CDR3 coding DNA: TGTGCCACCAGCAGACTCAGACTAGCTGGACAGTACTTC.

Written as DNA, the CDR3 is TGTGCCAGCAGCCCTGGGCAGGGACTAGCGGGAGCAGGAGATACGCAGTATTTT. Translating it yields CASSPGQGLAGAGDTQYF. The rearrangement joins TRBV9 to TRBJ2-3; 14 bases are a match to TRBD2. CDR1 SGDLS and CDR2 YYNGEE come from the germline V gene. V gave up 4 bases and J gave up 5 bases; unmatched junction bases: 12. The CDR3 runs 18 residues.

This clone was counted between two and nine times. This chain connects TRBV2 to TRBJ1-2; 7 bases align to TRBD1. The V and J ends lost 5 bases and 2 bases, in that order; junction bases with no gene match: 8. The germline gives CDR1 SNHLY, CDR2 FYNNEI. The CDR3 totals 15 residues. The CDR3 protein is CASSNLAGQNYGYTF. In nucleotides, the CDR3 is TGTGCCAGCAGTAATCTCGCGGGACAGAACTATGGCTACACCTTC.